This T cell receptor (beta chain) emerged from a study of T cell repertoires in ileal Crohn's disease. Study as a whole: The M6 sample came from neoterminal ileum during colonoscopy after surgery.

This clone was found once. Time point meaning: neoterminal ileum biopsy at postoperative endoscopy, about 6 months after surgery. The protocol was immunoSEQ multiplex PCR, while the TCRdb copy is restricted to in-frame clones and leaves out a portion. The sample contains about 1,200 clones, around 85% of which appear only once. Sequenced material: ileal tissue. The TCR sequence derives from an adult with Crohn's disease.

Written as DNA, the CDR3 is TGTGCCTGGAAGGGGGAAATAGGCTACAATGAGCAGTTCTTC. Its protein is CAWKGEIGYNEQFF. This rearrangement joins TRBV30 to TRBJ2-1; possibly TRBD1 for D (6 bases). Germline-derived CDR1 and CDR2 are GTSNPN and SVGIG (reference sequence). CDR3 length: 14 amino acids. V was cut by 4 bases and J by 3 bases, with 13 bases left in between.